These 27 T cell receptor beta chains share one sample of origin, sequenced in a study of T cells after yellow fever vaccination. TCRdb redid the calling of the 5' RACE reads with MiXCR, one entry per CDR3 protein. The sample lists 300,000 to 450,000 distinct CDR3 sequences, about 8.3% occurring once. This specimen consisted of PBMCs, obtained roughly 45 days after the first yellow fever vaccination. These receptors all stem from a young man who received the YFV17D yellow fever vaccine.

At least ten counts were recorded for this clonotype. This chain links TRBV5-1 with TRBJ2-2, with D possibly matching TRBD1 (6 bases). CDR3 length: 15 amino acids. Germline V CDR1 and CDR2: SGHRS, YFSETQ. The ends were cut back, 4 bases at V and 1 base at J, with 11 bases in the middle. The chain's CDR3 is CASSKDRLNTGELFF. CDR3 DNA sequence: TGCGCCAGCAGCAAGGACAGACTGAACACCGGGGAGCTGTTTTTT.

This clonotype has just a few counts. The rearrangement links TRBV6-2 or TRBV6-3 to TRBJ2-5, with a weak D call TRBD2 (6 bases). V was shortened by 3 bases and J by 6 bases, with 8 bases between the two germline ends. Germline V lookup: CDR1 MNHEY, CDR2 SVGEGT. This CDR3 spans 12 amino acids. As DNA, the CDR3 is TGTGCCAGCAGTTATGGGGGGAAGACCCAGTACTTC. Its protein product is CASSYGGKTQYF.

There are many counts of this clonotype. The chain joins TRBV5-4 to TRBJ2-2, with 11 bases fitting TRBD1. Germline loops: CDR1 SGHNT, CDR2 YYREEE (reference sequence). The CDR3 spans 16 residues. The V and J ends lost 4 bases and 4 bases, in that order; junction bases with no gene match: 6. The CDR3 loop is CASSPPGQGGTGELFF. The DNA for the CDR3 is TGTGCCAGCAGCCCCCCGGGACAGGGGGGCACCGGGGAGCTGTTTTTT. The full variable domain, completed using reference TRBV5-4 and TRBJ2-2, is ETGVTQSPTHLIKTRGQQVTLRCSSQSGHNTVSWYQQALGQGPQFIFQYYREEENGRGNFPPRFSGLQFPNYSSELNVNALELDDSALYLCASSPPGQGGTGELFFGEGSRLTVL.

This clonotype has just a few counts. The chain combines TRBV20-1 with TRBJ2-1; 9 bases agree with TRBD2. V was clipped by 3 bases and J by 6 bases; unmatched bases: 9. The CDR3 loop spans 15 amino acids. Germline V gene data show CDR1 as DFQATT and CDR2 as SNEGSKA (reference sequence). The CDR3 loop reads CSASGGGGASNEQFF. The CDR3 coding sequence is TGCAGTGCTAGTGGGGGCGGGGGGGCGTCCAATGAGCAGTTCTTC.

This chain connects TRBV12-3 or TRBV12-4 to TRBJ1-6; D not certain. CDR3 length: 14 residues. Trimming removed 3 bases at V and 7 bases at J, with 10 bases between. The CDR3 bases are TGTGCCAGCAGTTTGGGTGACATAAATTCACCCCTCCACTTT. This codes for CASSLGDINSPLHF.

Ten or more counts support this clonotype. J is TRBJ1-5 and V is TRBV4-1; TRBD1 matches 9 bases. The CDR3 runs to 16 residues. After removal of 4 bases from V and 7 bases from J, the junction contained 11 bases not matched to a gene. Germline CDR1 is MGHRA and CDR2 is YSYEKL. The CDR3 loop reads CASSRPGQGEGQPQHF. The CDR3 coding sequence is TGCGCCAGCAGCCGCCCGGGACAGGGTGAGGGCCAGCCCCAGCATTTT.

This clonotype has only a few counts. This chain joins TRBV20-1 and TRBJ1-2; D is possibly TRBD1 (5 bases). The CDR3 is 13 residues long. Germline assignment: CDR1 DFQATT and CDR2 SNEGSKA (reference sequence). Trimming shortened V by 3 bases and J by 3 bases, and 11 bases separated the two germline ends. For the CDR3, the DNA is TGCAGTGCTAGGGCAGGGTCCGACTATGGCTACACCTTC. Its protein is CSARAGSDYGYTF.

This clonotype was recorded a few times. This sequence joins TRBV4-3 and TRBJ2-2; D gene unclear. The V gene lost 6 bases and the J gene lost 0 bases, with 5 bases spanning the gap. Germline V gene sequence: CDR1 LGHNA, CDR2 YSLEER. The CDR3 consists of 13 residues. The CDR3 DNA sequence: TGCGCCAGCAGGATGACGAACACCGGGGAGCTGTTTTTT. This sequence encodes CASRMTNTGELFF.

This clonotype was picked up a small number of times. The V call is TRBV5-1, the J call TRBJ2-6, with D possibly matching TRBD2 (6 bases). The germline V gene has CDR1 SGHRS and CDR2 YFSETQ. The CDR3 has 20 amino acids. V was trimmed by 2 bases and J by 0 bases, leaving 21 bases between them. As DNA, the CDR3 is TGCGCCAGCAGCTTAGGGACTGGATCTGAGATTAGCTCTGGGGCCAACGTCCTGACTTTC. Its protein product is CASSLGTGSEISSGANVLTF.

The table lists this clonotype with many counts. The V call is TRBV5-1, the J call TRBJ1-5; 8 bases align to TRBD1. In germline, CDR1 is SGHRS, CDR2 YFSETQ. J gave up 0 bases and V 4 bases, and 6 bases lay outside the gene matches. CDR3 length: 16 residues. The CDR3 bases are TGCGCCAGCAGCCTGGGGACAGGTAATAGCAATCAGCCCCAGCATTTT. This translates into CASSLGTGNSNQPQHF.

In this sample, this clonotype turned up a few times. The chain is built from TRBV27 and TRBJ1-5; D might be TRBD1 (6 bases). This CDR3 has 18 amino acids. In germline, CDR1 is MNHEY, CDR2 SMNVEV (reference sequence). Between the trimmed V and J ends, which lost 2 bases and 7 bases, there was a span of 24 bases. CDR3 protein: CASSLPNPRGPIAQPQHF. The CDR3 region has the DNA TGTGCCAGCAGTTTACCGAACCCCAGGGGACCCATCGCGCAGCCCCAGCATTTT.

This clonotype was observed at least ten times. This sequence joins TRBV24-1 and TRBJ2-5; D is possibly TRBD2 (5 bases). Germline V gene data show CDR1 as KGHDR and CDR2 as SFDVKD. V gave up 5 bases and J gave up 0 bases, with 12 bases separating them. There are 15 residues in the CDR3. The CDR3 loop reads CATSASRAYQETQYF. For the CDR3, the DNA is TGTGCCACCAGTGCCTCGCGGGCTTACCAAGAGACCCAGTACTTC.

The chain recombines TRBV28 with TRBJ1-2, with 12 bases fitting TRBD1. Trimming at V came to 1 base and at J to 0 bases, leaving 6 bases not matched to a gene. The CDR3 spans 18 residues. Germline V gives CDR1 MDHEN, CDR2 SYDVKM. The CDR3 sequence is CASSLSRDRGPANYGYTF. In DNA form, the CDR3 reads TGTGCCAGCAGTTTATCCCGGGACAGGGGGCCTGCTAACTATGGCTACACCTTC.

About this clonotype itself: The junction does not match germline at one end; this may be a read error. This chain joins TRBV14 and TRBJ1-4; tentatively, D is TRBD1 (6 bases). The CDR3 is 14 residues long. CDR1 is SGHDN and CDR2 is FVKESK in the germline V gene. In DNA, the CDR3 is TGTGCCAGCAGCGAAGACAGGAATAATGAAAAACTGTTTTTT. Translating gives CASSEDRNNEKLFF. Using reference TRBV14 and TRBJ1-4 for the parts outside the CDR3, the full variable domain is EAGVTQFPSHSVIEKGQTVTLRCDPISGHDNLYWYRRVMGKEIKFLLHFVKESKQDESGMPNNRFLAERTGGTYSTLKVQPAELEDSGVYFCASSEDRNNEKLFFGSGTQLSVL.

This clonotype appeared a few times. The chain has TRBV5-4 and TRBJ2-2, with D possibly being TRBD1 (5 bases). V shed 9 bases and J shed 3 bases, with 12 bases lying between them. The CDR3 is 13 residues long. Germline CDR1 and CDR2: SGHNT and YYREEE (reference sequence). In DNA form, the CDR3 reads TGTGCCAACTTGGACATCCACACCGGGGAGCTGTTTTTT. Its protein is CANLDIHTGELFF.

The V gene is TRBV6-2 or TRBV6-3, the J gene TRBJ2-3; either TRBD1 or TRBD2 may fit D (6 bases each). The CDR3 consists of 15 residues. Germline V CDR1 and CDR2: MNHEY, SVGEGT. Trimming left V 8 bases short and J 2 bases short, with 17 bases between. The DNA of the CDR3 is TGTGCCAGCGTATTAACGGGGGCCACCACAGATACGCAGTATTTT. This encodes CASVLTGATTDTQYF.

This clonotype was detected a few times. The J gene is TRBJ2-1, the V gene TRBV5-1, with D unclear. The ends were cut back, 2 bases at V and 7 bases at J, with 7 bases in the middle. The CDR3 runs to 12 residues. Germline CDR1 is SGHRS and CDR2 is YFSETQ. CDR3 DNA: TGCGCCAGCAGCTTCCAAGAAAATGAGCAGTTCTTC. It specifies CASSFQENEQFF.

The V call is TRBV29-1, the J call TRBJ2-3; D is possibly TRBD2 (6 bases). V gave up 7 bases and J gave up 2 bases, with 13 bases separating them. The CDR3 spans 13 residues. The germline V gene has CDR1 SQVTM and CDR2 ANQGSEA. CDR3 amino acids: CSGVGGNTDTQYF. CDR3 sequence (DNA): TGCAGCGGAGTGGGGGGTAACACAGATACGCAGTATTTT.

V usage is TRBV7-2 and J usage is TRBJ2-7, with D possibly TRBD1 on 5 matching bases. CDR3 size: 15 residues. Per germline, CDR1 SGHTA and CDR2 FQGNSA. V lost 4 bases to trimming and J lost 5 bases, with 18 bases between them. CDR3 in DNA: TGTGCCAGCAGCTCACCCGGACAATCTCCTAACGAGCAGTACTTC. This translates into CASSSPGQSPNEQYF.

The chain is built from TRBV18 and TRBJ1-1; TRBD1 matches 7 bases. The CDR3 loop spans 13 amino acids. CDR1 KGHSH and CDR2 LQKENI come from the germline V gene. V shed 10 bases, J shed 1 base, and the junction held 6 bases outside the gene matches. The CDR3 is CATKGQTNTEAFF. DNA for the CDR3: TGTGCCACCAAGGGACAGACGAACACTGAAGCTTTCTTT.

The rearrangement uses TRBV25-1 and TRBJ2-7; D is possibly TRBD2 (5 bases). The CDR3 contains 15 residues. CDR1 MGHDK and CDR2 SYGVNS come from the germline V gene. V was cut by 0 bases and J by 0 bases, with 9 bases left in between. CDR3 sequence: CASSEYIRGSYEQYF. The CDR3 bases are TGTGCCAGCAGTGAATATATCCGGGGCTCCTACGAGCAGTACTTC.

This clonotype showed up just a few times. The V and J genes are TRBV4-1 and TRBJ2-1; no definite D call. Deletions cut 3 bases from V and 3 bases from J, with 6 bases between. Germline CDR1 and CDR2: MGHRA and YSYEKL. The CDR3 sequence is 13 residues long. CDR3 coding DNA: TGCGCCAGCAGCCACGGCCGCTACAATGAGCAGTTCTTC. Translation gives CASSHGRYNEQFF.

This clonotype has at least ten counts. The chain couples TRBV20-1 to TRBJ2-1, with D possibly being TRBD2 (6 bases). Germline V lookup: CDR1 DFQATT, CDR2 SNEGSKA (reference sequence). CDR3 length: 13 residues. V was cut by 5 bases and J by 6 bases, with 14 bases left in between. Written as DNA, the CDR3 is TGCAGTGCTCAGGACTACCTCATCAATGAGCAGTTCTTC. Translation: CSAQDYLINEQFF.

As concerns this clonotype: Because it lacks the conserved phenylalanine or tryptophan at the end, this CDR3 is likely a read error. The J gene is TRBJ2-7, the V gene TRBV5-1; tentatively, D is TRBD1 (5 bases). The ends were cut back, 1 base at V and 2 bases at J, with 7 bases in the middle. This CDR3 is 13 amino acids long. Looked up from germline, CDR1 is SGHRS and CDR2 is YFSETQ. The CDR3 spells CASSLTGAYEQYS. In DNA form, the CDR3 reads TGCGCCAGCAGCTTGACAGGCGCCTACGAGCAGTACTCC.

This chain links TRBV5-1 with TRBJ1-1, with a possible D match to TRBD1 (5 bases). The CDR3 is 12 residues long. V gave up 4 bases and J gave up 4 bases, with 8 bases separating them. Germline assignment: CDR1 SGHRS and CDR2 YFSETQ. CDR3 protein: CASSRDPTEAFF. CDR3 DNA: TGCGCCAGCAGCAGGGACCCCACTGAAGCTTTCTTT.

V and J are TRBV7-9 and TRBJ2-5, with 10 bases aligning to TRBD2. CDR3 size: 16 residues. Trimming at V came to 0 bases and at J to 1 base, leaving 2 bases not matched to a gene. Germline V gene sequence: CDR1 SEHNR, CDR2 FQNEAQ (reference sequence). The CDR3 here is CASSLAGLAVQETQYF. In DNA, the CDR3 is TGTGCCAGCAGCTTAGCCGGACTAGCGGTCCAAGAGACCCAGTACTTC.

There are a few counts of this clonotype. The CDR3 nucleotides read TGCGCCAGCAGCCAATGGGGGCCCCTGACAGGGAATGATGGCTACACCTTC. It encodes CASSQWGPLTGNDGYTF. The chain links TRBV4-3 to TRBJ1-2, with TRBD1 identical over 7 bases. Losses at the gene ends were 2 bases for V and 6 bases for J; bases not matched to a gene: 15. Looked up from germline, CDR1 is LGHNA and CDR2 is YSLEER. This CDR3 has 17 residues.